Following are 12 T cell receptor beta chains from one sample sequenced in a study of blood T cell repertoires in COVID-19. Measured with immunoSEQ multiplex PCR; TCRdb has only the in-frame clones, and not every one. The sample shows around 250,000 clones, 86% of them seen only once. The sequencing input was peripheral blood. These receptors originate from a woman in her 30s with active or convalescent COVID-19.

The chain joins TRBV6-5 to TRBJ2-7, with a tentative D call TRBD1 (6 bases). This CDR3 is 11 amino acids long. Germline lookup yields CDR1 MNHEY and CDR2 SVGAGI. The germline V and J ends were trimmed by 10 bases and 7 bases, with 14 bases remaining between them. CDR3 sequence reads: CATSQGVEQYF. Here the CDR3 DNA reads TGTGCCACCTCACAGGGAGTGGAGCAGTACTTC.

The table lists this clone with a count of one. V gene TRBV18 combines with J gene TRBJ2-3, with D maybe TRBD2 (5 bases). Germline V gene lookup returns CDR1 KGHSH and CDR2 LQKENI. This CDR3 has 15 amino acids. Deletions cut 3 bases from V and 2 bases from J, with 12 bases between. CDR3 in amino acids: CASSPVRGATDTQYF. The CDR3 coding sequence is TGTGCCAGCTCACCGGTCCGGGGAGCCACAGATACGCAGTATTTT.

The chain combines TRBV29-1 with TRBJ2-3; 7 bases are shared with TRBD1. The V segment lost 5 bases and the J segment 2 bases; nucleotides outside the gene matches: 10. The germline gives CDR1 SQVTM, CDR2 ANQGSEA. The CDR3 is 15 residues long. The CDR3 here is CSVPTGSFLTDTQYF. CDR3 coding DNA: TGCAGCGTTCCGACAGGGTCATTCCTCACAGATACGCAGTATTTT.

This clone appeared a single time. The CDR3 here is CASSYQGLETQYF. The CDR3 coding sequence is TGTGCCAGCAGTTACCAGGGTCTGGAGACCCAGTACTTC. This sequence joins TRBV27 and TRBJ2-5; tentative D call: TRBD1 (5 bases). Germline values: CDR1 MNHEY, CDR2 SMNVEV (reference sequence). V gave up 4 bases and J gave up 5 bases, with 11 bases separating them. The CDR3 contains 13 residues.

The V call is TRBV9, the J call TRBJ2-1; D possibly corresponds to TRBD2 (5 bases). V was cut by 7 bases and J by 3 bases, with 8 bases left in between. The CDR3 consists of 12 residues. CDR1 is SGDLS, CDR2 YYNGEE, per germline. The DNA of the CDR3 is TGTGCCAGCGGAGCGGTCTACAATGAGCAGTTCTTC. This codes for CASGAVYNEQFF.

The chain couples TRBV6-5 to TRBJ2-4; 8 nucleotides line up with TRBD1. The CDR3 covers 14 residues. V was pared by 4 bases and J by 2 bases, with 1 base of the junction left unmatched. Germline V gene lookup returns CDR1 MNHEY and CDR2 SVGAGI. The CDR3 is CASSWDRTKNIQYF. Here the CDR3 DNA reads TGTGCCAGCAGTTGGGACAGGACCAAAAACATTCAGTACTTC.

This clone was seen a handful of times. The chain carries TRBV19 and TRBJ1-1; 7 bases are shared with TRBD1. The J segment lost 4 bases and the V segment lost 5 bases, leaving 4 bases of the junction unmatched. CDR3 length: 13 residues. CDR1 and CDR2 (germline): LNHDA, SQIVND (reference sequence). The CDR3 here is CASSVNRGTEAFF. CDR3 bases: TGTGCCAGTAGTGTCAACAGGGGCACTGAAGCTTTCTTT.

The gene calls are TRBV5-1 and TRBJ2-3, with D possibly TRBD1 on 5 matching bases. This CDR3 region has 15 residues. Trimming took off 0 bases at V and 3 bases at J, with 11 bases between the two ends. Germline V gives CDR1 SGHRS, CDR2 YFSETQ. Here the CDR3 DNA reads TGCGCCAGCAGCTTGGGGACCCGGACAACAGATACGCAGTATTTT. Translation: CASSLGTRTTDTQYF.

This chain links TRBV5-1 with TRBJ2-2; tentatively, D is TRBD1 (6 bases). Germline V gives CDR1 SGHRS, CDR2 YFSETQ. The CDR3 contains 15 residues. The V end lost 2 bases, the J end lost 7 bases, and 15 bases lay between the germline ends. The CDR3 DNA follows: TGCGCCAGCAGCTTCGCAGGGGCAGACCTCGGGGAGCTGTTTTTT. This encodes CASSFAGADLGELFF.

The rearrangement uses TRBV19 and TRBJ2-2, with 8 positions matching TRBD1. The CDR3 is 17 amino acids. Trimming took 5 bases from V and 8 from J; bases not matched to a gene: 16. Germline assignment: CDR1 LNHDA and CDR2 SQIVND (reference sequence). CDR3: CASSFPRDRLSGGELFF. CDR3 nucleotide sequence: TGTGCCAGTAGTTTTCCCCGGGACAGGCTTAGCGGAGGGGAGCTGTTTTTT.

The gene calls are TRBV4-1 and TRBJ1-2; TRBD1 aligns across 9 bases. This CDR3 is built from 13 residues. V shed 1 base and J 8 bases; nucleotides not matched to a gene: 2. Germline V gives CDR1 MGHRA, CDR2 YSYEKL. The CDR3 spells CASSQGTGDGYTF. The CDR3 DNA reads TGCGCCAGCAGCCAAGGGACAGGGGACGGCTACACCTTC.

This clone was seen only once. The rearrangement joins TRBV5-8 to TRBJ1-2; 8 bases are a match to TRBD1. With 4 bases clipped from V and 7 bases from J, the junction kept 12 bases outside the gene matches. The CDR3 contains 15 residues. Germline lookup yields CDR1 SGHTS and CDR2 YDEGEE. The CDR3 sequence is CASSHSGGRQRGYTF. CDR3 nucleotides: TGTGCCAGCAGCCACTCAGGGGGCAGGCAGCGTGGCTACACCTTC.